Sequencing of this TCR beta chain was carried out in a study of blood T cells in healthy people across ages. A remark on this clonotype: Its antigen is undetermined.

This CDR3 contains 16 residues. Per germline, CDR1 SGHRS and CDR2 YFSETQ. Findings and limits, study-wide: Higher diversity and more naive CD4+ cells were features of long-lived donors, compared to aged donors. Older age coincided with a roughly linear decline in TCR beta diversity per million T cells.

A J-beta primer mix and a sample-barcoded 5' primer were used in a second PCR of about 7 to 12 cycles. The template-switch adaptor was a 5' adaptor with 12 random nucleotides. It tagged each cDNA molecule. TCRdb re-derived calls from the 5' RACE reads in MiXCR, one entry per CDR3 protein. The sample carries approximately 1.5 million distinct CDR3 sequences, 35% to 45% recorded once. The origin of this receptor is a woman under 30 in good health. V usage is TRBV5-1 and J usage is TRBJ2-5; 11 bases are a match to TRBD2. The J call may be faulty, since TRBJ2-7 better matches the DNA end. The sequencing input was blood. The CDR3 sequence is CASSLAGTSGNYEQYF. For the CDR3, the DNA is TGCGCCAGCAGCTTGGCGGGGACTAGCGGAAACTACGAGCAGTACTTC.